This TCR beta chain was sequenced in a study of blood T cells in healthy people across ages. V lost 5 bases and J lost 10, with 16 bases in between. This CDR3 contains 14 residues. Germline V gene sequence: CDR1 SGHRS, CDR2 YFSETQ. Through a sample-barcoded 5' primer and a J-beta primer mix, a second PCR was run for roughly 6 to 11 cycles. TCRdb recomputed calls from the 5' RACE reads with MiXCR, one row per CDR3 protein. The repertoire consists of about 640,000 distinct CDR3 sequences, with around 54% occurring once and the leading ten covering around 37%. This sequence originates from a man aged 55 to 69 in good health. Sequencing was performed on blood. The rearrangement uses TRBV5-1 and TRBJ1-6, with TRBD1 as a possible D gene (6 bases). CDR3 sequence reads: CASRPAGEGSPLHF. The CDR3 DNA reads as TGCGCCAGCAGGCCGGCAGGGGAGGGATCACCCCTCCACTTT.